The next 8 T cell receptor beta chains were all read from a single sample in a study of radiotherapy plus CTLA-4 blockade in lung cancer. Assay: immunoSEQ multiplex PCR; the TCRdb copy retains only in-frame clones and omits some. The table records over 50,000 clones, roughly 80% of them present only once. The sample consisted of peripheral blood, taken from a patient treated with radiotherapy plus ipilimumab. These receptors were taken from a human donor with non-small cell lung cancer who had a partial response to radiotherapy plus ipilimumab.

Only a few counts were recorded for this clone. The chain couples TRBV6-5 to TRBJ2-7; 9 bases agree with TRBD1. Germline-derived CDR1 and CDR2 are MNHEY and SVGAGI. V lost 8 bases and J lost 6; bases outside the gene matches: 8. CDR3 length: 13 residues. This chain's CDR3 is CASGQTTGGEQYF. The CDR3 coding sequence is TGTGCCAGCGGTCAAACGACAGGGGGCGAGCAGTACTTC.

V usage is TRBV5-4 and J usage is TRBJ2-3; a possible D gene is TRBD1 (6 bases). The V end lost 2 bases, the J end lost 2 bases, and 15 bases lay between the germline ends. From germline, CDR1 is SGHNT and CDR2 YYREEE (reference sequence). The CDR3 totals 16 residues. The CDR3 nucleotides are TGTGCCAGCAGCTTTGGGGGCCGGGGAGACACAGATACGCAGTATTTT. Amino acids: CASSFGGRGDTDTQYF.

In its sample, this clone was seen a few times. J is TRBJ2-7 and V is TRBV6-5, with 7 bases aligning to TRBD2. Germline values: CDR1 MNHEY, CDR2 SVGAGI. With 6 bases clipped from V and 6 bases from J, the junction kept 11 bases outside the gene matches. CDR3 size: 14 residues. This chain's CDR3 is CASRPTSVGFEQYF. The CDR3 coding sequence is TGTGCCAGCAGGCCAACTAGCGTGGGTTTCGAGCAGTACTTC.

The chain joins TRBV19 to TRBJ2-7; D might be TRBD1 (7 bases). Germline CDR1 reads LNHDA; CDR2 reads SQIVND (reference sequence). The CDR3 is made up of 16 amino acids. V gave up 2 bases and J gave up 0 bases, with 14 bases separating them. The chain's CDR3 is CASSIKEGQPSYEQYF. CDR3 sequence (DNA): TGTGCCAGTAGTATAAAGGAGGGACAGCCCTCCTACGAGCAGTACTTC.

The V and J genes are TRBV7-9 and TRBJ1-1; TRBD1 matches at 9 bases. Trimming at V came to 5 bases and at J to 4 bases, leaving 2 bases not matched to a gene. This CDR3 spans 13 amino acids. Germline CDR1 SEHNR, CDR2 FQNEAQ (reference sequence). This CDR3 is CASSPTGGTEAFF. The CDR3 DNA reads as TGTGCCAGCAGCCCGACAGGGGGCACTGAAGCTTTCTTT.

The table lists this clone with a few counts. V and J are TRBV19 and TRBJ1-4; D is ambiguous. CDR1 is LNHDA, CDR2 SQIVND, per germline (reference sequence). This CDR3 is 13 amino acids long. The V end lost 1 base, the J end lost 4 bases, and 4 bases lay between the germline ends. CDR3 bases: TGTGCCAGTAGTATAGTTCTTAATGAAAAACTGTTTTTT. It yields the protein CASSIVLNEKLFF. Supplemented by reference TRBV19 and TRBJ1-4, the full variable domain reads DGGITQSPKYLFRKEGQNVTLSCEQNLNHDAMYWYRQDPGQGLRLIYYSQIVNDFQKGDIAEGYSVSREKKESFPLTVTSAQKNPTAFYLCASSIVLNEKLFFGSGTQLSVL.

This CDR3 is CASSYGQGGYEQYF. CDR3 nucleotide sequence: TGTGCCAGCAGTTACGGACAGGGAGGCTACGAGCAGTACTTC. This chain connects TRBV6-5 to TRBJ2-7; 8 nucleotides agree with TRBD1. CDR3 length: 14 amino acids. Trimming at V came to 2 bases and at J to 3 bases, leaving 3 bases not matched to a gene. CDR1 MNHEY and CDR2 SVGAGI come from the germline V gene.

CDR3 DNA: TGTGCCAGCAGTTTTGGGGGGGGCGGCACAGATACGCAGTATTTT. Amino acid sequence: CASSFGGGGTDTQYF. This chain links TRBV27 with TRBJ2-3; tentative D call: TRBD2 (7 bases). The CDR3 has 15 amino acids. Germline CDR1 and CDR2: MNHEY and SMNVEV (reference sequence). V shed 3 bases and J shed 1 base, with 11 bases lying between them.